This TCR beta chain was obtained from a study of monozygotic twins with inflammatory bowel disease. Germline CDR1 is SGDLS and CDR2 is YYNGEE. The CDR3 length is 15 residues. Whole blood supplied total RNA, and T cells were not sorted. General observations from the study: A single strong clonotype or signal linked to IBD was not supported. Repertoire similarity did not differ between concordant and discordant twins, perhaps due to limited power.

On this clonotype itself: Antigen unknown.

Template switching introduced UMIs that contain a 6-nucleotide sample barcode. TCRdb re-called the 5' RACE reads and catalogs CDR3 proteins one per entry, DNA excluded. Recorded for this sample: fewer than 450,000 distinct CDR3 sequences. The sample was blood. This rearrangement joins TRBV9 to TRBJ2-2; the TCRdb D gene call, TRBD1, has no DNA to confirm it. The TCR comes from a human donor with ulcerative colitis or Crohn's disease, or a healthy co-twin of an affected twin (not recorded which). The CDR3 here is CASSVVPGGTGELFF.